The 28 T cell receptor beta chains in this list originate from one sample, sequenced in a study of blood T cell repertoires in COVID-19. The protocol was immunoSEQ multiplex PCR, while the TCRdb copy is restricted to in-frame clones and leaves out a portion. Of 100,000 to 150,000 clones listed, around 89% are singletons. The sequencing input was peripheral blood. These receptors came from a man in his sixties with COVID-19, enrolled during active disease.

Regarding this clone: Within the sample, other DNA sequences also encode this same CDR3. The chain has TRBV7-2 and TRBJ1-5, with D possibly matching TRBD1 (5 bases). This CDR3 contains 15 residues. Germline CDR1 SGHTA, CDR2 FQGNSA. Trimming took off 1 base at V and 2 bases at J, with 9 bases between the two ends. CDR3 sequence reads: CASSLVGGGNQPQHF. The CDR3 DNA reads TGTGCCAGCAGCTTAGTGGGGGGTGGCAATCAGCCCCAGCATTTT.

This chain joins TRBV7-2 and TRBJ1-1; D remains unclear. The CDR3 spans 13 residues. Trimming cost V 9 bases and J 6 bases, with 17 bases left between them. Germline V gene data show CDR1 as SGHTA and CDR2 as FQGNSA. The CDR3 reads CASRSRFNSEAFF. The DNA for the CDR3 is TGTGCCAGTCGGTCCAGGTTTAATTCTGAAGCTTTCTTT.

This clone has only a few counts. The rearrangement links TRBV7-2 to TRBJ2-7; D might be TRBD2 (5 bases). The CDR3 sequence is 15 residues long. Germline V gives CDR1 SGHTA, CDR2 FQGNSA. Trimming took off 4 bases at V and 2 bases at J, with 15 bases between the two ends. The CDR3 protein is CASSSHSSITYEQYF. CDR3 in DNA: TGTGCCAGCAGCTCCCACTCTAGCATCACCTACGAGCAGTACTTC.

The V and J genes are TRBV7-3 and TRBJ2-4; D gene unclear. Germline lookup yields CDR1 SGHTA and CDR2 FQGTGA. Deletions cut 4 bases from V and 9 bases from J, with 13 bases between. CDR3 length: 13 residues. CDR3 protein: CASSSVGRSIQYF. The CDR3 DNA sequence: TGTGCCAGCAGCTCGGTTGGCCGGAGCATTCAGTACTTC.

This clone was recorded a few times. The chain combines TRBV4-2 with TRBJ1-1; D not resolved. The V end lost 1 base, the J end lost 0 bases, and 3 bases lay between the germline ends. The CDR3 is 13 amino acids. Germline loops: CDR1 LGHNA, CDR2 YNFKEQ. This CDR3 reads CASSQVVNTEAFF. The DNA for the CDR3 is TGTGCCAGCAGCCAAGTAGTGAACACTGAAGCTTTCTTT.

This clone was picked up one time. The chain uses TRBV9 and TRBJ1-2; perhaps TRBD1 as D (5 bases). The V gene lost 0 bases and the J gene lost 0 bases, with 9 bases spanning the gap. This CDR3 comprises 15 residues. Germline V gives CDR1 SGDLS, CDR2 YYNGEE. The DNA of the CDR3 is TGTGCCAGCAGCGTAGTGGGGGGAGCTAACTATGGCTACACCTTC. Translation: CASSVVGGANYGYTF.

The chain recombines TRBV5-1 with TRBJ1-5, with unresolved D. The CDR3 loop spans 15 amino acids. V lost 1 base and J 5 bases, leaving 13 bases between the germline ends. Germline CDR1 reads SGHRS; CDR2 reads YFSETQ. The CDR3 region is CASSLSAGGDQPQHF. DNA of the CDR3: TGCGCCAGCAGCTTGTCTGCAGGCGGGGATCAGCCCCAGCATTTT.

The chain links TRBV7-9 to TRBJ1-1; a possible D gene is TRBD1 (6 bases). The length of the CDR3 is 13 residues. Germline lookup yields CDR1 SEHNR and CDR2 FQNEAQ (reference sequence). Trimming removed 6 bases at V and 1 base at J, with 9 bases between. CDR3 DNA: TGTGCCAGCAGGAGGGGGACGAACACTGAAGCTTTCTTT. This gives the protein CASRRGTNTEAFF.

This chain connects TRBV4-2 to TRBJ2-3; TRBD2 aligns across 14 bases. Germline V gives CDR1 LGHNA, CDR2 YNFKEQ. The V and J ends lost 2 bases and 1 base, in that order; junction bases with no gene match: 5. The CDR3 spans 18 residues. This CDR3 reads CASSQRRLAGGGTDTQYF. CDR3 DNA: TGTGCCAGCAGCCAACGTCGACTAGCGGGGGGGGGCACAGATACGCAGTATTTT.

The V gene is TRBV6-1, the J gene TRBJ2-7; no clear D. V lost 3 bases to trimming and J lost 2 bases, with 8 bases between them. The CDR3 contains 13 residues. The V gene's germline CDR1 is MNHNS and CDR2 SASEGT. CDR3 nucleotide sequence: TGTGCCAGCAGTGAGGGCATCACCTACGAGCAGTACTTC. Translation: CASSEGITYEQYF.

This clone was observed once. The chain is built from TRBV29-1 and TRBJ2-7; maybe TRBD1 (5 bases). The CDR3 consists of 14 residues. V was cut by 5 bases and J by 5 bases, with 19 bases left in between. Per germline, CDR1 SQVTM and CDR2 ANQGSEA. The CDR3, as DNA: TGCAGCGTTCTAGGGGCTGGCCGCGGTGACGAGCAGTACTTC. Its translation is CSVLGAGRGDEQYF.

The chain has TRBV4-3 and TRBJ2-7, with 8 bases lining up with TRBD2. With 1 base clipped from V and 4 bases from J, the junction kept 3 bases outside the gene matches. The CDR3 covers 14 residues. The germline gives CDR1 LGHNA, CDR2 YSLEER. The CDR3, as DNA: TGCGCCAGCAGCCAAGGGGGACTAGGGTACGAGCAGTACTTC. Its translation is CASSQGGLGYEQYF.

The chain links TRBV9 to TRBJ2-1; 7 bases match TRBD2. The CDR3 runs 16 residues. The germline V gene has CDR1 SGDLS and CDR2 YYNGEE. The ends lost 4 bases at V and 3 bases at J; junction bases unmatched: 10. The CDR3 here is CASSPDRGGLYNEQFF. The DNA of the CDR3 is TGTGCCAGCAGCCCCGATCGCGGGGGTCTCTACAATGAGCAGTTCTTC.

This chain uses TRBV19 with TRBJ1-1; weak D call: TRBD1 (6 bases). The germline V gene encodes CDR1 LNHDA and CDR2 SQIVND (reference sequence). This CDR3 comprises 13 residues. Trimming took 1 base from V and 7 from J, leaving 10 bases between them. The CDR3 spells CASSIGAQGEAFF. CDR3 sequence (DNA): TGTGCCAGTAGTATAGGGGCACAGGGTGAAGCTTTCTTT.

V gene TRBV21-1 combines with J gene TRBJ1-2. TRBV21-1 is listed as a pseudogene. This CDR3 comprises 13 residues. CDR3 sequence reads: CASSIPTAGGYTF. CDR3 nucleotide sequence: TGTGCCAGCAGCATCCCCACCGCGGGTGGCTACACCTTC.

The gene calls are TRBV6-2 or TRBV6-3 and TRBJ2-1, with TRBD2 matching over 14 bases. V dropped 0 bases and J dropped 3; count of bases not matched to a gene: 1. The CDR3 consists of 17 residues. CDR1 and CDR2 from the germline V gene are MNHEY and SVGEGT. DNA of the CDR3: TGTGCCAGCAGTTACTCGGGACTAGCGGGGGTCTACAATGAGCAGTTCTTC. Its translation is CASSYSGLAGVYNEQFF.

Note on this clone: The identical CDR3 is also encoded by other nucleotide sequences in the sample. The CDR3 loop is CASSTTSGSYNEQFF. CDR3 DNA sequence: TGTGCCAGTAGTACCACCAGTGGTTCCTACAATGAGCAGTTCTTC. The V and J genes are TRBV19 and TRBJ2-1; D gene uncertain. The CDR3 extends over 15 amino acids. Trimming cost V 4 bases and J 1 base, with 11 bases left between them. CDR1 LNHDA and CDR2 SQIVND come from the germline V gene (reference sequence).

The V and J genes are TRBV6-5 and TRBJ2-7, with TRBD1 matching 7 bases. The CDR3 has 13 amino acids. The V gene end was trimmed by 8 bases and the J gene end by 3 bases; junction bases not matched to a gene: 7. Germline CDR1 is MNHEY and CDR2 is SVGAGI. In nucleotides, the CDR3 is TGTGCCAGCTCCTGGGGGACAGACTACGAGCAGTACTTC. Translating it yields CASSWGTDYEQYF.

In this sample, this clone turned up once. J is TRBJ1-3 and V is TRBV3-1 (or the pseudogene TRBV3-2), with TRBD1 identical over 7 bases. Germline loops: CDR1 LGHDT, CDR2 YNNKEL (reference sequence). This CDR3 is built from 18 residues. With 4 bases clipped from V and 0 bases from J, the junction kept 12 bases outside the gene matches. The CDR3 reads CASSPKLGQTTSGNTIYF. In DNA, the CDR3 is TGTGCCAGCAGCCCCAAACTGGGACAGACAACCTCTGGAAACACCATATATTTT.

This clone showed up just a few times. The genes are TRBV15 and TRBJ1-2; 9 bases align to TRBD1. This CDR3 is 16 amino acids long. The trim removed 0 bases at V and 7 bases at J, leaving 9 bases unmatched. Per germline, CDR1 LNHNV and CDR2 YYDKDF (reference sequence). CDR3 amino acids: CATSRDITGGAVGYTF. The CDR3 DNA sequence: TGTGCCACCAGCAGAGATATCACAGGGGGCGCGGTTGGCTACACCTTC.

V and J are TRBV10-3 and TRBJ2-7; the match to TRBD1 covers 9 bases. Germline V gene lookup returns CDR1 ENHRY and CDR2 SYGVKD. Trimming took 3 bases from V and 6 from J; bases not matched to a gene: 9. CDR3 size: 15 residues. The CDR3: CAISDVGQGIPEQYF. The CDR3 DNA sequence: TGTGCCATCAGTGATGTGGGACAGGGAATCCCCGAGCAGTACTTC.

This clone was seen only once. The V and J genes are TRBV18 and TRBJ2-5; 8 nucleotides align to TRBD1. The V gene end was trimmed by 3 bases and the J gene end by 5 bases; junction bases not matched to a gene: 5. CDR1 is KGHSH, CDR2 LQKENI, per germline. CDR3 length equals 14 residues. In DNA form, the CDR3 reads TGTGCCAGCTCACCCCTGGACAGGGACGAGACCCAGTACTTC. This sequence encodes CASSPLDRDETQYF.

The chain employs TRBV7-3 and TRBJ2-5; 7 nucleotides line up with TRBD2. Germline CDR1 SGHTA, CDR2 FQGTGA. V shed 4 bases, J shed 5 bases, and the junction held 4 bases outside the gene matches. The length of the CDR3 is 13 residues. Here the CDR3 reads CASSWDYRETQYF. The DNA for the CDR3 is TGTGCCAGCAGCTGGGACTACCGGGAGACCCAGTACTTC.

This clone was seen more than once but under ten times. The chain combines TRBV7-3 with TRBJ1-1, with 7 bases that match TRBD1. The CDR3 is 14 residues long. Germline V gene data show CDR1 as SGHTA and CDR2 as FQGTGA. V was pared by 5 bases and J by 4 bases, with 7 bases of the junction left unmatched. The CDR3 region has the DNA TGTGCCAGCAGCCGGGACAGCAAGGCCACTGAAGCTTTCTTT. It codes for CASSRDSKATEAFF.

V usage is TRBV21-1 and J usage is TRBJ2-1; the table names TRBD2, a call not compared with the DNA. TRBV21-1 is listed as a pseudogene. CDR3 size: 17 residues. CDR3 loop: CASSSRLAPTPYNEQFF. The CDR3 DNA reads TGTGCCAGCAGCTCGAGACTAGCTCCCACGCCCTACAATGAGCAGTTCTTC.

The chain carries TRBV7-6 and TRBJ2-1, with 9 nucleotides matching TRBD1. This CDR3 is 14 amino acids long. Unmatched junction bases numbered 1, after V lost 3 bases and J lost 4 bases. Germline V gives CDR1 SGHVS, CDR2 FNYEAQ. The chain's CDR3 is CASSLDRGYNEQFF. The CDR3, as DNA: TGTGCCAGCAGCTTGGACAGGGGATACAATGAGCAGTTCTTC.

The rearrangement uses TRBV5-1 and TRBJ2-7, with D perhaps matching TRBD1 (5 bases). Trimming pared 0 bases from V and 2 bases from J, leaving 9 bases between. The CDR3 runs 14 residues. The germline gives CDR1 SGHRS, CDR2 YFSETQ. CDR3 in amino acids: CASSLDAGPYEQYF. As DNA, the CDR3 is TGCGCCAGCAGCTTGGATGCAGGGCCCTACGAGCAGTACTTC.

The gene calls are TRBV6-2 or TRBV6-3 and TRBJ2-5, with a tentative D call TRBD1 (6 bases). The V gene's germline CDR1 is MNHEY and CDR2 SVGEGT. CDR3 length equals 16 residues. V dropped 3 bases and J dropped 3 bases, with 17 bases sitting between them. CDR3 DNA: TGTGCCAGCAGTTATAGGAGGTCAGGGGAGAAAGAGACCCAGTACTTC. Translated: CASSYRRSGEKETQYF.